The 7 T cell receptor beta chains below were found in one sample sequenced in a study of blood T cell repertoires in COVID-19 (dated by TCRdb to the early 2020s). Library preparation was by the immunoSEQ multiplex PCR assay. Here the immuneACCESS table is served through TCRdb, limited to in-frame sequences with V and J called. Missing clones are a known gap in these copies; in checked studies unresolved V genes cover under half, and the rest lacks a known reason. Across this sample there are 150,000 to 250,000 clones, with around four fifths seen only once. The ten largest clonotypes hold 12% of the sample. The specimen sequenced was PBMCs or T cells enriched from blood (not recorded which). These receptors originate from a man aged 35 to 55 who had recovered from COVID-19.

The chain recombines TRBV4-3 with TRBJ2-5; 7 bases line up with TRBD1. The CDR3 runs to 15 residues. From germline, CDR1 is LGHNA and CDR2 YSLEER. With 1 base clipped from V and 3 bases from J, the junction kept 5 bases outside the gene matches. The CDR3 coding sequence is TGCGCCAGCAGCCAAGGGGCCGGGACAGAAGAGACCCAGTACTTC. It specifies CASSQGAGTEETQYF.

The V call is TRBV28, the J call TRBJ1-2; tentatively, D is TRBD1 (5 bases). Germline CDR1 MDHEN, CDR2 SYDVKM. V dropped 5 bases and J dropped 4 bases, with 14 bases sitting between them. The CDR3 runs 14 residues. The DNA for the CDR3 is TGTGCCAGCAGTAACGCCGGGACTGGCTATGGCTACACCTTC. It specifies CASSNAGTGYGYTF.

The V gene is TRBV5-6, the J gene TRBJ1-2, with D possibly being TRBD1 (5 bases). The CDR3 is 11 residues long. The V end was cut by 2 bases, the J end by 8 bases, with 7 bases between. CDR1 and CDR2 (germline): SGHDT, YYEEEE. CDR3 DNA sequence: TGTGCCAGCAGCTTAAGGGGCGGCTACACCTTC. This codes for CASSLRGGYTF.

This CDR3 is CASSRTGQFNEKLFF. The CDR3 region has the DNA TGTGCCAGCAGCCGAACCGGACAGTTTAATGAAAAACTGTTTTTT. This chain uses TRBV7-9 with TRBJ1-4; tentatively, D is TRBD1 (6 bases). The CDR3 runs 15 residues. Trimming cost V 5 bases and J 4 bases, with 14 bases left between them. Germline lookup yields CDR1 SEHNR and CDR2 FQNEAQ (reference sequence).

The CDR3 region is CASSFKPGLAGRFF. The DNA of the CDR3 is TGTGCCAGCAGCTTTAAGCCGGGACTAGCGGGAAGGTTCTTC. This chain joins TRBV7-2 and TRBJ2-1, with 13 bases aligning to TRBD2. Germline assignment: CDR1 SGHTA and CDR2 FQGNSA. Trimming removed 3 bases from V and 15 bases from J; junction bases left unmatched: 8. This CDR3 is built from 14 residues.

In nucleotides, the CDR3 is TGTGCCAGCAAAAGCGGGGCTGGGGCCAACGTCCTGACTTTC. Protein sequence: CASKSGAGANVLTF. This chain connects TRBV5-4 to TRBJ2-6, with 7 bases fitting TRBD2. Germline CDR1 reads SGHNT; CDR2 reads YYREEE (reference sequence). The J segment lost 2 bases and the V segment lost 6 bases, leaving 2 bases of the junction unmatched. The CDR3 is made up of 14 amino acids.

The chain has TRBV19 and TRBJ2-3; TRBD1 matches 8 bases. The germline gives CDR1 LNHDA, CDR2 SQIVND (reference sequence). The CDR3 is 17 residues long. V shed 5 bases, J shed 1 base, and the junction held 11 bases outside the gene matches. The DNA for the CDR3 is TGTGCCAGTAGTTCCAGGACAGGGTTCATAGGCACAGATACGCAGTATTTT. Residues: CASSSRTGFIGTDTQYF. Complete variable domain (other parts from reference TRBV19 and TRBJ2-3): DGGITQSPKYLFRKEGQNVTLSCEQNLNHDAMYWYRQDPGQGLRLIYYSQIVNDFQKGDIAEGYSVSREKKESFPLTVTSAQKNPTAFYLCASSSRTGFIGTDTQYFGPGTRLTVL.